The 3 T cell receptor beta chains listed next were all sequenced from one sample in a study of control samples from healthy donors and cancer patients. Data came from immunoSEQ multiplex PCR; TCRdb stores just in-frame clones and leaves some out. The sample consists of about 170,000 clones, around 90% of them appearing once. Sequencing was carried out using blood. These receptors were collected from a man aged 30-40 years in good health.

This clone is a singleton in its sample. This chain connects TRBV15 to TRBJ2-3; no reliable D call. The CDR3 is 16 residues long. Germline V gene lookup returns CDR1 LNHNV and CDR2 YYDKDF (reference sequence). V lost 1 base and J 0 bases, leaving 11 bases between the germline ends. The CDR3 DNA follows: TGTGCCACCAGCAGAGCCCCCGATGTGAGCACAGATACGCAGTATTTT. This codes for CATSRAPDVSTDTQYF.

The chain is built from TRBV9 and TRBJ1-2; TRBD1 is a possible D gene (6 bases). Trimming left V 4 bases short and J 8 bases short, with 24 bases between. Germline V lookup: CDR1 SGDLS, CDR2 YYNGEE. The length of the CDR3 is 16 residues. The DNA of the CDR3 is TGTGCCAGCAGCCCGCGGGACACTCCTACGGGGGTAGGCTACACCTTC. Protein product: CASSPRDTPTGVGYTF.

The J gene is TRBJ1-4, the V gene TRBV5-4; 7 positions agree with TRBD1. The length of the CDR3 is 16 residues. Trimming cost V 0 bases and J 4 bases; bases outside gene matches: 6. The germline gives CDR1 SGHNT, CDR2 YYREEE (reference sequence). The CDR3 loop is CASSLASGGLNEKLFF. The CDR3 DNA reads as TGTGCCAGCAGCTTGGCCTCAGGGGGGCTTAATGAAAAACTGTTTTTT.